This T cell receptor (beta chain) was found in a study of response to subunit inactivated influenza vaccine. This clonotype was observed a handful of times. Its specificity is unknown. MiXCR, run by TCRdb on the RT-PCR reads, gives a single entry per CDR3 protein. In the table there are 800,000 or so distinct CDR3 sequences, less than 25% of which are singletons. Study findings and constraints: Seasonal influenza vaccination, on each occasion, was suggested by the authors to recruit few new T cells.

V gave up 4 bases and J gave up 0 bases; unmatched junction bases: 7. CDR1 DFQATT and CDR2 SNEGSKA come from the germline V gene (reference sequence). The CDR3 runs to 16 residues. The chain employs TRBV20-1 and TRBJ1-4, with 8 bases fitting TRBD1. Sample: PBMCs from blood, taken 5 to 6 days after vaccination. This receptor was taken from a man over 45 who received an inactivated influenza vaccine. This chain's CDR3 is CSAISGQVATNEKLFF. The CDR3 DNA reads as TGCAGTGCTATTTCGGGACAGGTTGCAACTAATGAAAAACTGTTTTTT.